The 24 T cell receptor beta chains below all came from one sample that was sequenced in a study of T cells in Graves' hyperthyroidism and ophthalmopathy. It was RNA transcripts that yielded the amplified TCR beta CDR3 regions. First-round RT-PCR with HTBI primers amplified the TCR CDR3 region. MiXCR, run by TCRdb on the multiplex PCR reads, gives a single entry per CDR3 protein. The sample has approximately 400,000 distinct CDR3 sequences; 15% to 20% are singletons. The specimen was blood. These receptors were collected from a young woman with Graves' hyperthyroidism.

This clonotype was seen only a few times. The DNA of the CDR3 is TGCAGCGCGGAAACAGGGTCCGAAAATGGCTACACCTTC. Its translation is CSAETGSENGYTF. The rearrangement uses TRBV29-1 and TRBJ1-2; D possibly corresponds to TRBD1 (6 bases). Per germline, CDR1 SQVTM and CDR2 ANQGSEA. Trimming took off 7 bases at V and 6 bases at J, with 18 bases between the two ends. This CDR3 region has 13 residues.

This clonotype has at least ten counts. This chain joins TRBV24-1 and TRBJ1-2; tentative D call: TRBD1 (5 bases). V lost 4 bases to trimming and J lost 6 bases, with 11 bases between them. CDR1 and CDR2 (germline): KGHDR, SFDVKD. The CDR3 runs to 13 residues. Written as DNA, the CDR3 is TGTGCCACCAGTGACGGGGGAAGCGATGGCTACACCTTC. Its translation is CATSDGGSDGYTF.

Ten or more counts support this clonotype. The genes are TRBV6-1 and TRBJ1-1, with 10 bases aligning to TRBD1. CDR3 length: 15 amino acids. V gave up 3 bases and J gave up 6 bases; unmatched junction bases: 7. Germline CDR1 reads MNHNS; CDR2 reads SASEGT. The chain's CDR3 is CASSEGQGRLPEAFF. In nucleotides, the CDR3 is TGTGCCAGCAGTGAGGGACAGGGGAGGCTCCCTGAAGCTTTCTTT.

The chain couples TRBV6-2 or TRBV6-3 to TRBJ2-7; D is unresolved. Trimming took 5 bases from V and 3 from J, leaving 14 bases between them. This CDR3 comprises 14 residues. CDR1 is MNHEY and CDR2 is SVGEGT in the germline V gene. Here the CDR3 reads CASSELTLNYEQYF. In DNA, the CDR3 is TGTGCCAGCAGTGAGTTGACGTTAAACTACGAGCAGTACTTC.

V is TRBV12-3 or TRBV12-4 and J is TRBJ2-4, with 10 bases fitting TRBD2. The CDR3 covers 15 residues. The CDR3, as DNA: TGTGCGTCCCGATCTCAGCGGGGGGGCCTGGGCATTCAGTACTTC. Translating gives CASRSQRGGLGIQYF.

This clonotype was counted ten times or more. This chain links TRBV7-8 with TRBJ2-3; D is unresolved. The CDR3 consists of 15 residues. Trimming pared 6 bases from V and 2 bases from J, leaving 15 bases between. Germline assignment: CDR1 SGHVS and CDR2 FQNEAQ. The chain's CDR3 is CASSSGWDFTDTQYF. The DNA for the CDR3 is TGTGCCAGCAGTTCGGGCTGGGATTTCACAGATACGCAGTATTTT.

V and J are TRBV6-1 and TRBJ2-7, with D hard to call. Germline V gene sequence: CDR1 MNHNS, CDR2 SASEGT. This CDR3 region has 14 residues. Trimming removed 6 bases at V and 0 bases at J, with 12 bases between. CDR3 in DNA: TGTGCCAGCAGGAGAGTGATCCTCTCCTACGAGCAGTACTTC. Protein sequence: CASRRVILSYEQYF.

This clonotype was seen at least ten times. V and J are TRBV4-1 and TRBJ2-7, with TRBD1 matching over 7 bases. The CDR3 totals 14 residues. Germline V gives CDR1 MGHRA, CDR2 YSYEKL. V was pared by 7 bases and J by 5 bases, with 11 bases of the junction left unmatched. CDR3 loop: CASTRPGGKDEQYF. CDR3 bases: TGCGCCAGCACCCGGCCAGGGGGAAAGGACGAGCAGTACTTC.

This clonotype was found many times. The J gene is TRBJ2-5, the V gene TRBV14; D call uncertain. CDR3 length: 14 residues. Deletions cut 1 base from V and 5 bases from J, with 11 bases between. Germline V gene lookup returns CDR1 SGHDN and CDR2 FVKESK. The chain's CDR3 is CASSQAKGGETQYF. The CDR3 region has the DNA TGTGCCAGCAGCCAAGCTAAGGGCGGCGAGACCCAGTACTTC.

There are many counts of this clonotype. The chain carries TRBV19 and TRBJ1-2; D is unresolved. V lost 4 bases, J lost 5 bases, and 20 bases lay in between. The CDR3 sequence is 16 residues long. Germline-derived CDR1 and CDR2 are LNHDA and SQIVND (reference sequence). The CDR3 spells CASSNGRIQSAYGYTF. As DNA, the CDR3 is TGTGCCAGTAGTAACGGACGAATACAATCGGCGTATGGCTACACCTTC.

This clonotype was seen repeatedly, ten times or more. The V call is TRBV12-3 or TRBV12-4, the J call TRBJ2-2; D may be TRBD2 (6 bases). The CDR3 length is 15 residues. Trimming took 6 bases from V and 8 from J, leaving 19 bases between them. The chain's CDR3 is CASSPTRLSPGELFF. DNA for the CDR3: TGTGCCAGCAGCCCGACTAGACTTTCCCCGGGGGAGCTGTTTTTT.

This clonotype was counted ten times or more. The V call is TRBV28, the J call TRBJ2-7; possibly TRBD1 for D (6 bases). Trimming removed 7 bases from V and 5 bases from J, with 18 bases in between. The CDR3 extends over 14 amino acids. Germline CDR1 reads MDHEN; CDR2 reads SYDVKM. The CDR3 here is CASKYPGQGHEQYF. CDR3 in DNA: TGTGCCAGCAAATATCCGGGACAAGGCCACGAGCAGTACTTC.

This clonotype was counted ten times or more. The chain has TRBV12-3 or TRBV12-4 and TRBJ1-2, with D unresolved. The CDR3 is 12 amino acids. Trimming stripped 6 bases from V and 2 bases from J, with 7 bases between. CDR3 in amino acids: CASRGRNYGYTF. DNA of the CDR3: TGTGCCAGCAGAGGGCGGAACTATGGCTACACCTTC.

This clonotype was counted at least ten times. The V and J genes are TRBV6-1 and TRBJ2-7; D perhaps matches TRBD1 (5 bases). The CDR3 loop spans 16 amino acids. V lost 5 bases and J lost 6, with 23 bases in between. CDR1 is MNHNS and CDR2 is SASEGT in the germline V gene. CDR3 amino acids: CASSRTPKPSLSEQYF. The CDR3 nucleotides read TGTGCCAGCAGTCGGACACCGAAACCCAGTTTGAGCGAGCAGTACTTC.

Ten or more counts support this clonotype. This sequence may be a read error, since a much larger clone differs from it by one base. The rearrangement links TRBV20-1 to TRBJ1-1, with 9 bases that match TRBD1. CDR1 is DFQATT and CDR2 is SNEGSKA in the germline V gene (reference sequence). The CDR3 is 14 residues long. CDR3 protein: CSARGDRASAEACF. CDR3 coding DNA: TGCAGTGCTAGGGGGGACAGGGCGTCCGCTGAAGCTTGCTTT.

The CDR3 sequence: CASSHSDRIIYGYTF. The CDR3 DNA follows: TGTGCCAGCAGCCACTCCGACAGGATCATCTATGGCTACACCTTC. V is TRBV3-1 and J is TRBJ1-2; D may be TRBD1 (6 bases). CDR3 length: 15 residues. Germline V CDR1 and CDR2: LGHDT, YNNKEL (reference sequence). V gave up 3 bases and J gave up 4 bases, with 15 bases separating them.

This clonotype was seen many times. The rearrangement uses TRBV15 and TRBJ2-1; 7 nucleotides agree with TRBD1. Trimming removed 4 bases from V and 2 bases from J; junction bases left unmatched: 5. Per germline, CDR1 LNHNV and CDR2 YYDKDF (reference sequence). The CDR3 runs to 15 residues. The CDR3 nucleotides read TGTGCCACCAGCAAGGCAGGGGGTCCCTACAATGAGCAGTTCTTC. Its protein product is CATSKAGGPYNEQFF.

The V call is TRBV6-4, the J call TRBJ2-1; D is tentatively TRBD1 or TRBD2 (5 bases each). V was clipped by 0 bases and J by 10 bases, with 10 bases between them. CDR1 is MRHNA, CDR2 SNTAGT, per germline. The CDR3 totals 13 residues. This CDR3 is CASSDSAWDEQFF. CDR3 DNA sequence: TGTGCCAGCAGTGACTCTGCATGGGACGAGCAGTTCTTC.

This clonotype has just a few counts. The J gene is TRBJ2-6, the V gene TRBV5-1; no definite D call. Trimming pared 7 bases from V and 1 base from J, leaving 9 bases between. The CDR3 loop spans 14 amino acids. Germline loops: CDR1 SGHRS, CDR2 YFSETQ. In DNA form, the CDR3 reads TGCGCCAGCGCCATATCTTCTGGGGCCAACGTCCTGACTTTC. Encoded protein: CASAISSGANVLTF.

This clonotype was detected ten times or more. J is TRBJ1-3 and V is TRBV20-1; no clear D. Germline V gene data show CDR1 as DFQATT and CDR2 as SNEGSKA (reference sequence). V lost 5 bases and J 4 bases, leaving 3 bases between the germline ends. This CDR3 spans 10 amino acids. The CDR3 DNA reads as TGCAGTGCTGGAGGAAACACCATATATTTT. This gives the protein CSAGGNTIYF.

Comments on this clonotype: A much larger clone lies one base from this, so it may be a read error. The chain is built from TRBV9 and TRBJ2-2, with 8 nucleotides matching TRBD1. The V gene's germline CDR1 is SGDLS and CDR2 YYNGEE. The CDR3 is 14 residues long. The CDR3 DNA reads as TGTGCCAGCAGCGTAGCAGGGGGCAAAGGGGAGCTGTGTTTT. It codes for CASSVAGGKGELCF.

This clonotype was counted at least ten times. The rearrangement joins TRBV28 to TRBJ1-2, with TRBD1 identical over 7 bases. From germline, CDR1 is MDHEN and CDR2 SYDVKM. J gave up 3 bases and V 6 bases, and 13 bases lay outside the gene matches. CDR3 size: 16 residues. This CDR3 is CASRPRGGTEDYGYTF. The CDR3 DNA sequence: TGTGCCAGCAGACCCCGCGGGGGGACAGAGGACTATGGCTACACCTTC.

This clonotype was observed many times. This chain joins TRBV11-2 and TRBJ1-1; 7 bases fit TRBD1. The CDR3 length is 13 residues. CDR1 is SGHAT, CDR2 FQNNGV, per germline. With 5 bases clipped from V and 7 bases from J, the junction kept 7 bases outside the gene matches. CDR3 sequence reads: CASSPGQVFEAFF. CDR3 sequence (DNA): TGTGCCAGCAGCCCCGGACAGGTATTTGAAGCTTTCTTT.

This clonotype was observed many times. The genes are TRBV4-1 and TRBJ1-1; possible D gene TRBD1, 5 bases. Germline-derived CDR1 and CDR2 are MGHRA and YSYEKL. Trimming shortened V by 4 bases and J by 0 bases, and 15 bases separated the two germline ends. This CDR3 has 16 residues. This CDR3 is CASSLKLAQVNTEAFF. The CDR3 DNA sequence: TGCGCCAGCAGCCTAAAACTGGCACAGGTGAACACTGAAGCTTTCTTT.